The rows below give T cell receptor beta chains drawn from one sample of a study of cytomegalovirus exposure and HLA in healthy donors. Generated by immunoSEQ multiplex PCR, the TCRdb table keeps only in-frame clones and is missing some. Among over 150,000 clones listed, roughly four fifths were seen once. Sequencing was performed on PBMCs. The source of these receptors is a middle-aged man in good health and CMV-seropositive. Both conserved end residues are part of each CDR3. A D gene is named only where the DNA matches it firmly. Not every row has a clone size; where given, it reads once, few, many or a size class.

TGTGCCATAAGTTTATTAAGGGAGAACAATGAGCAGTTCTTC | CAISLLRENNEQFF | TRBJ2-1 | NA | NA | TRBV10-3
TGTGCCAGCAGCCAAACCCATTCCGGCGGGGAGAAGTACTTC | CASSQTHSGGEKYF | TRBJ2-7 | NA | NA | TRBV11-2
TGTGCCAGCAGCCGAGCCGGGACAGATATGTCACCCCTCCACTTT | CASSRAGTDMSPLHF | TRBJ1-6 | TRBD1 | NA | TRBV7-3
TGCGCCAGCAGCTCCGGGACAGGGGGGATGAATGAGCAGTTCTTC | CASSSGTGGMNEQFF | TRBJ2-1 | TRBD1 | NA | TRBV4-3
TGCGCCAGCAGCTTGGACGGACATTCGAACACTGAAGCTTTCTTT | CASSLDGHSNTEAFF | TRBJ1-1 | NA | NA | TRBV5-1
TGCGCCAGCAGCCTACGGGACAGGGCTTCCTCTGGGGCCAACGTCCTGACTTTC | CASSLRDRASSGANVLTF | TRBJ2-6 | TRBD1 | NA | TRBV5-1
TGTGCCAGCGGGCATGGGGGGAGCTCCTACGAGCAGTACTTC | CASGHGGSSYEQYF | TRBJ2-7 | NA | NA | TRBV5-6
TGCGCCAGCCGACTAGCAGATACGCAGTATTTT | CASRLADTQYF | TRBJ2-3 | NA | NA | TRBV5-1
TGCGCCAGCAGCCTGGACAGGGGGCTGGATGGCTACACCTTC | CASSLDRGLDGYTF | TRBJ1-2 | TRBD1 | NA | TRBV5-1
TGTGCCAGCCGGGACAGGGGGGGGTTGAACACTGAAGCTTTCTTT | CASRDRGGLNTEAFF | TRBJ1-1 | TRBD1 | NA | TRBV25-1
TGTGCCAGTACCCAGGCAGGTAGCAATCAGCCCCAGCATTTT | CASTQAGSNQPQHF | TRBJ1-5 | NA | NA | TRBV19
TGTGCCAGCAGCCCGGGGACAGGCCGCGACACCGGGGAGCTGTTTTTT | CASSPGTGRDTGELFF | TRBJ2-2 | TRBD1 | NA | TRBV7-8
TGTGCCAGCTCATCCCCGGGACTAGCGAGTAACTACGAGCAGTACTTC | CASSSPGLASNYEQYF | TRBJ2-7 | TRBD2 | NA | TRBV18
TGTGCCAGCAGTTTGTATAGGGGTGAAGCTTTCTTT | CASSLYRGEAFF | TRBJ1-1 | NA | NA | TRBV28
TGTGCCAGCAGTAGACAGGGGGCCGCGAACACCGGGGAGCTGTTTTTT | CASSRQGAANTGELFF | TRBJ2-2 | TRBD1 | NA | TRBV2
TGCAGCGTTGAGGAGCCAGCACATCATGGCTACACCTTC | CSVEEPAHHGYTF | TRBJ1-2 | NA | NA | TRBV29-1
TGTGCCAGCAGCTTCGCTGACAGGGGAGAGCAGTACTTC | CASSFADRGEQYF | TRBJ2-7 | TRBD1 | NA | TRBV7-3
TGTGCCAGCAGCTTGGCCGGAGGGGGGGAAGGCTACACCTTC | CASSLAGGGEGYTF | TRBJ1-2 | NA | NA | TRBV5-6
TGTGCCAGCAGTTTCGGGACAGGGGGGCCCTACGAGCAGTACTTC | CASSFGTGGPYEQYF | TRBJ2-7 | TRBD1 | NA | TRBV7-2
TGTGCCAGCAGTTACCAGGGACAGGGGCAAGAGACCCAGTACTTC | CASSYQGQGQETQYF | TRBJ2-5 | TRBD1 | NA | TRBV6-5
TGTGCCAGCAGTTTAGCGGGACGGATCTCCTACGAGCAGTACTTC | CASSLAGRISYEQYF | TRBJ2-7 | NA | NA | TRBV28
TGTGCCAGCAGGGTCCCCCCCCGGGAGCTTAAGGGCGGTCGCCACGAGCAGTACTTC | CASRVPPRELKGGRHEQYF | TRBJ2-7 | NA | few | TRBV9
TGCGCCAGCAGCCATACAAGGGGTCCGTCTAATGAAAAACTGTTTTTT | CASSHTRGPSNEKLFF | TRBJ1-4 | NA | once | TRBV4-1
TGTGCCAGTAGTATGGGTCCGGGATTGCAGCCCCAGCATTTT | CASSMGPGLQPQHF | TRBJ1-5 | NA | NA | TRBV19
TGTGCCTGGAGTAACAGGGGGGGAAACACCATATATTTT | CAWSNRGGNTIYF | TRBJ1-3 | TRBD1 | NA | TRBV30
TGCAGCGCCCGACTAGCGGGGGGCACAGATACGCAGTATTTT | CSARLAGGTDTQYF | TRBJ2-3 | TRBD2 | NA | TRBV29-1
TGTGCCATCAGTGAAATGGGCGGGAGAGAGACCCAGTACTTC | CAISEMGGRETQYF | TRBJ2-5 | TRBD2 | NA | TRBV10-3
TGTGCCAGCAGCGTAGAGACCCAGGGAGGGGAGACCCAGTACTTC | CASSVETQGGETQYF | TRBJ2-5 | TRBD2 | NA | TRBV9
TGTGCCAGTACTCACAGTGGAACGACGAACACCGGGGAGCTGTTTTTT | CASTHSGTTNTGELFF | TRBJ2-2 | NA | few | TRBV19
TGTGCCAGCAGCGTAGCGGGACAGGGGTACACCGGGGAGCTGTTTTTT | CASSVAGQGYTGELFF | TRBJ2-2 | TRBD1 | NA | TRBV9
TGTGCCAGCAGCGTGGGAACTGGGGCCTCCTACGAGCAGTACTTC | CASSVGTGASYEQYF | TRBJ2-7 | NA | once | TRBV9
TGTGCCAGCAGCTCCCGTGCCTCGGGAGAGGGTAGCTCCTACGAGCAGTACTTC | CASSSRASGEGSSYEQYF | TRBJ2-7 | NA | NA | TRBV7-2
TGCGCCAGCAGCCAAGGGACAGTGCCCGGAAACACCATATATTTT | CASSQGTVPGNTIYF | TRBJ1-3 | TRBD1 | once | TRBV5-1
TGTGCCAGCACCAGAAATAGCTACGAGCAGTACTTC | CASTRNSYEQYF | TRBJ2-7 | NA | NA | TRBV6-1
TGTGCCAGCAGGAGCCAAGAGACCCAGTACTTC | CASRSQETQYF | TRBJ2-5 | NA | NA | TRBV28
TGTGCCTGGAGTGTCGGACAGAGGGTTCAAGAGACCCAGTACTTC | CAWSVGQRVQETQYF | TRBJ2-5 | NA | NA | TRBV30